This T cell receptor (beta chain) is drawn from a study of vaccination and CD4 T cells after COVID-19. Study details: Sampling after COVID took place at a median of around 110 days (range 35 to 161) following diagnosis. Cells were stimulated with overlapping spike peptides from SARS-CoV-2, HCoV-NL63, HCoV-OC43 and HCoV-229E.

A note on this clonotype: The antigen is unknown.

This CDR3 is 16 amino acids long. With 5 bases clipped from V and 1 base from J, the junction kept 7 bases outside the gene matches. Treatment denoted: roughly ten-day PBMC culture with coronavirus spike peptide pools or control peptides (ViraFEST assay). Cultured CD4+ T-cell DNA underwent Oncomine TCR Beta short-read sequencing. It was cultured CD4+ T cells from which genomic DNA was extracted. TCRdb re-called the PCR reads with MiXCR, one entry per CDR3 protein. The sample carries 11,000 or so distinct CDR3 sequences, about half recorded once. The sample comprised CD4+ T cells from blood, cultured in vitro. This rearrangement joins TRBV12-3 or TRBV12-4 to TRBJ2-5; 10 nucleotides match TRBD1. The receptor's source is a human donor who had recovered from COVID-19. CDR3 residues: CASSPRDRGPQETQYF. In DNA form, the CDR3 reads TGTGCCAGCAGTCCCCGGGACAGGGGCCCCCAAGAGACCCAGTACTTC.